This T cell receptor (beta chain) derives from a study of T cell repertoires in cytomegalovirus infection. Whole-study context: The public TCR beta signatures pointed to both CMV infection and matching HLA type.

Study results and caveats: Within the response measured ex vivo, HLA-C-restricted CMV-specific TCR beta clonotypes were dominant.

Germline values: CDR1 SGHVS, CDR2 FNYEAQ. The CDR3 contains 18 residues. J gave up 4 bases and V 6 bases, and 13 bases lay outside the gene matches. This clonotype was counted between two and nine times. The antigen is undetermined. TCRdb re-called the reads through MiXCR, storing one row per CDR3 protein. Among roughly 800,000 distinct CDR3 sequences, about 28% were seen once, and the ten largest hold around 13%. The TCR was taken from a human donor in good health (CMV status not recorded). Some clones in this sample may be carry-over from other donors' samples. The chain joins TRBV7-6 to TRBJ2-6, with 9 positions matching TRBD1. Sequences were derived from cultured CD8+ T cells from PBMCs, sampled from culture after CMV antigen stimulation. The DNA of the CDR3 is TGTGCCAGCAGTCTCGGTCCCGGGACAGGGCCCGGGGCCAACGTCCTGACTTTC. It codes for CASSLGPGTGPGANVLTF. The whole variable domain, filled in from reference TRBV7-6 and TRBJ2-6, reads GAGVSQSPRYKVTKRGQDVALRCDPISGHVSLYWYRQALGQGPEFLTYFNYEAQQDKSGLPNDRFSAERPEGSISTLTIQRTEQRDSAMYRCASSLGPGTGPGANVLTFGAGSRLTVL.